Below, 19 T cell receptor beta chains from the same sample are listed, as sequenced in a study of blood T cell repertoires in COVID-19. This table comes from immunoSEQ multiplex PCR, and its TCRdb copy is limited to in-frame clones, with some not included. The repertoire holds 180,000 or so clones, with approximately 85% as singletons. Sequenced sample: peripheral blood. These receptors were taken from a man in his sixties with acute or convalescent COVID-19.

This clone has a single count. The chain is built from TRBV6-5 and TRBJ1-1; the match to TRBD1 covers 7 bases. This CDR3 contains 14 residues. V lost 7 bases to trimming and J lost 0 bases; unmatched junction nucleotides: 5. CDR1 MNHEY and CDR2 SVGAGI come from the germline V gene. The CDR3 spells CASTLQGMNTEAFF. Written as DNA, the CDR3 is TGTGCCAGCACCCTACAGGGGATGAACACTGAAGCTTTCTTT.

The V call is TRBV2, the J call TRBJ2-1; D remains ambiguous. The CDR3 contains 11 residues. V was cut by 11 bases and J by 7 bases, with 12 bases left in between. Germline CDR1 is SNHLY and CDR2 is FYNNEI. The CDR3 spells CACPVLNEQFF. CDR3 DNA sequence: TGTGCCTGCCCGGTGTTAAATGAGCAGTTCTTC.

This chain uses TRBV11-2 with TRBJ2-3; possible D gene TRBD1, 6 bases. The ends were cut back, 4 bases at V and 4 bases at J, with 9 bases in the middle. Germline CDR1 and CDR2: SGHAT and FQNNGV. The CDR3 covers 13 residues. The CDR3: CASSYTGSDTQYF. The CDR3 DNA is TGTGCCAGCAGCTATACAGGGTCAGATACGCAGTATTTT.

This clone turned up a few times. The DNA for the CDR3 is TGCAGCGTTGTCCGACAGGCGAACACTGAAGCTTTCTTT. The encoded protein is CSVVRQANTEAFF. J is TRBJ1-1 and V is TRBV29-1; weak D call: TRBD1 (6 bases). V was cut by 4 bases and J by 1 base, with 10 bases left in between. The CDR3 covers 13 residues. Germline V gene sequence: CDR1 SQVTM, CDR2 ANQGSEA.

In its sample, this clone was seen a few times. The rearrangement uses TRBV5-1 and TRBJ2-5, with 10 bases that match TRBD2. V trimming: 7 bases; J trimming: 4 bases; junction bases outside the gene matches: 4. The CDR3 length is 13 residues. Per germline, CDR1 SGHRS and CDR2 YFSETQ. The CDR3 sequence: CASGSGRVETQYF. The CDR3 nucleotides read TGCGCCAGCGGCAGCGGGAGGGTAGAGACCCAGTACTTC.

The rearrangement joins TRBV24-1 to TRBJ2-3; a weak D match, TRBD2 (6 bases). The germline V gene has CDR1 KGHDR and CDR2 SFDVKD. The CDR3 is 16 amino acids. V lost 0 bases and J 3 bases, leaving 12 bases between the germline ends. Here the CDR3 reads CATSDLPRESTDTQYF. CDR3 in DNA: TGTGCCACCAGTGATTTGCCCCGGGAGTCGACAGATACGCAGTATTTT.

The chain joins TRBV25-1 to TRBJ2-7; D is undetermined. Germline CDR1 reads MGHDK; CDR2 reads SYGVNS. This CDR3 is built from 13 residues. Trimming left V 5 bases short and J 6 bases short, with 14 bases between. The CDR3 loop reads CASSPTLTGEQYF. CDR3 nucleotide sequence: TGTGCCAGCAGTCCCACCCTTACGGGCGAGCAGTACTTC.

The J gene is TRBJ2-1, the V gene TRBV10-3, with 9 positions matching TRBD2. Germline assignment: CDR1 ENHRY and CDR2 SYGVKD. The CDR3 has 15 residues. Trimming took 4 bases from V and 7 from J; bases not matched to a gene: 8. CDR3 residues: CAISAMAGGGNEQFF. Written as DNA, the CDR3 is TGTGCCATCAGTGCAATGGCGGGAGGGGGTAATGAGCAGTTCTTC.

In this sample, this clone turned up a few times. The rearrangement links TRBV5-1 to TRBJ1-1; 8 bases are a match to TRBD1. V lost 4 bases, J lost 6 bases, and 5 bases stayed unmatched. Germline V gene data show CDR1 as SGHRS and CDR2 as YFSETQ. This CDR3 contains 13 residues. This CDR3 is CASSTQGAAEAFF. In DNA form, the CDR3 reads TGCGCCAGCAGCACTCAGGGGGCCGCTGAAGCTTTCTTT.

The chain joins TRBV30 to TRBJ1-3; D is undetermined. Trimming shortened V by 0 bases and J by 7 bases, and 4 bases separated the two germline ends. The CDR3 loop spans 11 amino acids. CDR1 is GTSNPN, CDR2 SVGIG, per germline (reference sequence). The CDR3 spells CAWSVANTIYF. DNA of the CDR3: TGTGCCTGGAGTGTAGCCAACACCATATATTTT.

The V gene is TRBV3-1 (or the pseudogene TRBV3-2), the J gene TRBJ2-1; 7 nucleotides align to TRBD2. Germline V CDR1 and CDR2: LGHDT, YNNKEL (reference sequence). V shed 4 bases and J 7 bases; nucleotides not matched to a gene: 7. The CDR3 has 14 residues. The CDR3 loop is CASSPLGGRNEQFF. The DNA for the CDR3 is TGTGCCAGCAGCCCCCTCGGCGGGAGAAATGAGCAGTTCTTC.

This clone was counted a single time. V usage is TRBV30 and J usage is TRBJ1-1; D call uncertain. The CDR3 sequence is 12 residues long. Germline CDR1 reads GTSNPN; CDR2 reads SVGIG (reference sequence). Trimming removed 0 bases from V and 1 base from J, with 3 bases in between. This chain's CDR3 is CAWSVRNTEAFF. The CDR3 DNA reads TGTGCCTGGAGTGTTCGGAACACTGAAGCTTTCTTT.

This clone turned up a few times. This chain connects TRBV3-1 (or the pseudogene TRBV3-2) to TRBJ2-7; 12 bases match TRBD1. The CDR3 sequence is 18 residues long. The germline gives CDR1 LGHDT, CDR2 YNNKEL (reference sequence). V lost 3 bases to trimming and J lost 5 bases; unmatched junction nucleotides: 14. Here the CDR3 reads CASSHVPFWDRGLDEQYF. CDR3 nucleotides: TGTGCCAGCAGCCATGTTCCATTTTGGGACAGGGGGCTCGACGAGCAGTACTTC.

This rearrangement joins TRBV25-1 to TRBJ1-6; TRBD1 agrees at 7 bases. J lost 4 bases, V lost 2 bases, and 2 bases had no gene match. Germline V gene sequence: CDR1 MGHDK, CDR2 SYGVNS. The CDR3 has 15 residues. The CDR3 DNA reads TGTGCCAGCAGTGAACCGGGACAGTATAATTCACCCCTCCACTTT. It specifies CASSEPGQYNSPLHF. The full variable domain, its missing parts supplied by reference TRBV25-1 and TRBJ1-6, is EADIYQTPRYLVIGTGKKITLECSQTMGHDKMYWYQQDPGMELHLIHYSYGVNSTEKGDLSSESTVSRIRTEHFPLTLESARPSHTSQYLCASSEPGQYNSPLHFGNGTRLTVT.

There are a few counts of this clone. The gene calls are TRBV5-8 and TRBJ1-2; 7 bases fit TRBD1. Germline loops: CDR1 SGHTS, CDR2 YDEGEE. There are 13 residues in the CDR3. V lost 1 base and J lost 4; bases outside the gene matches: 1. CDR3: CASSLSGGYGYTF. The CDR3 bases are TGTGCCAGCAGCTTGTCAGGGGGCTATGGCTACACCTTC. The complete variable domain, with remaining parts taken from reference TRBV5-8 and TRBJ1-2, reads EAGVTQSPTHLIKTRGQQATLRCSPISGHTSVYWYQQALGLGLQFLLWYDEGEERNRGNFPPRFSGRQFPNYSSELNVNALELEDSALYLCASSLSGGYGYTFGSGTRLTVV.

This chain joins TRBV5-1 and TRBJ2-1; the match to TRBD2 covers 8 bases. This CDR3 is 16 amino acids long. Germline CDR1 and CDR2: SGHRS and YFSETQ. The trim removed 7 bases at V and 7 bases at J, leaving 16 bases unmatched. Here the CDR3 reads CASSTLASGRVNEQFF. Here the CDR3 DNA reads TGCGCCAGCTCCACCCTAGCCAGCGGGAGAGTGAATGAGCAGTTCTTC.

The genes are TRBV12-3 or TRBV12-4 and TRBJ2-7, with no clear D. CDR3 length: 11 residues. V was shortened by 6 bases and J by 4 bases, with 7 bases between the two germline ends. The CDR3 DNA reads as TGTGCCAGCAGCCAGAGGTACGAGCAGTACTTC. Encoded protein: CASSQRYEQYF.

The chain recombines TRBV29-1 with TRBJ2-5, with D perhaps matching TRBD1 (5 bases). CDR1 and CDR2 from the germline V gene are SQVTM and ANQGSEA. This CDR3 region has 14 residues. V was cut by 3 bases and J by 5 bases, with 16 bases left in between. The CDR3 sequence is CSVDVGRIQETQYF. CDR3 DNA: TGCAGCGTTGACGTGGGGCGGATTCAGGAGACCCAGTACTTC.

The rearrangement joins TRBV28 to TRBJ2-2; 8 bases are shared with TRBD1. This CDR3 is built from 16 residues. The V and J ends lost 3 bases and 4 bases, in that order; junction bases with no gene match: 7. In germline, CDR1 is MDHEN, CDR2 SYDVKM. CDR3 amino acids: CASSFSQGASTGELFF. CDR3 DNA: TGTGCCAGCAGTTTCAGCCAGGGGGCTTCCACCGGGGAGCTGTTTTTT. The full variable domain, with the rest looked up from reference TRBV28 and TRBJ2-2, is DVKVTQSSRYLVKRTGEKVFLECVQDMDHENMFWYRQDPGLGLRLIYFSYDVKMKEKGDIPEGYSVSREKKERFSLILESASTNQTSMYLCASSFSQGASTGELFFGEGSRLTVL.